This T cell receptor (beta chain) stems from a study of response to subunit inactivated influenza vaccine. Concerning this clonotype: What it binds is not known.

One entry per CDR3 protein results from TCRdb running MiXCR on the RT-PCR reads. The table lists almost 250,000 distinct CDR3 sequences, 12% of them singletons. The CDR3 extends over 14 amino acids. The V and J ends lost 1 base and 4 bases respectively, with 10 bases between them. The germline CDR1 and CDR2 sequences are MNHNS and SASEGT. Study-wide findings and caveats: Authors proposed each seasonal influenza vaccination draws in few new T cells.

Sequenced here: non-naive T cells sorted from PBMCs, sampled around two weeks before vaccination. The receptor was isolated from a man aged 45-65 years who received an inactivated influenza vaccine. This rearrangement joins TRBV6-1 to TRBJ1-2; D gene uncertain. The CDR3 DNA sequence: TGTGCCAGCAGTGAAGGGAACCGAATCTATGGCTACACCTTC. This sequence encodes CASSEGNRIYGYTF.